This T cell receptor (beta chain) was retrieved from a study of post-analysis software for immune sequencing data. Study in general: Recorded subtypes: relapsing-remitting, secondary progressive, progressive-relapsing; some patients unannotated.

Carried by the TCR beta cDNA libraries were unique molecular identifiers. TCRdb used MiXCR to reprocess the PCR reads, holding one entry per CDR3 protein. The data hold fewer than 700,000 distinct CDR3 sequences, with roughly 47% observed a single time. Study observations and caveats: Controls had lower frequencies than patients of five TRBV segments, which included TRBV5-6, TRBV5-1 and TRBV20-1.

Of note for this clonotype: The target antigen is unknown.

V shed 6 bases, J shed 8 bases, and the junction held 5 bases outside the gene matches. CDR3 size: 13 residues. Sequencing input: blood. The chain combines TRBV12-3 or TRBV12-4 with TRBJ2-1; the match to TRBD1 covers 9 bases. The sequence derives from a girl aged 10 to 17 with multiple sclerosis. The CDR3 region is CASSWDRVYEQFF. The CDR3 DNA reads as TGTGCCAGCAGCTGGGACAGGGTCTATGAGCAGTTCTTC.